This TCR beta chain was identified during a study of cytomegalovirus exposure and HLA in healthy donors (dated by TCRdb to 2015 to 2018). Concerning the study at large: A later analysis indicated that the roughly 130 validation repertoires were generated on the platform also employed for the 650 to 850 repertoires of the first cohort. To predict cytomegalovirus infection status, the study brought together high-throughput TCR immunosequencing, statistical association of individual TCRs with disease status, and machine learning. The study aimed to test whether signatures of past pathogen exposure could be identified by cataloging public T cell receptors. In addition to the first cohort of around 670 subjects, a separate validation cohort of around 110 different subjects was used. Broad study findings and their caveats: The authors suggested that the approach could potentially be generalized to other disease states and immunological phenotypes. The study listed 164 TCR beta chains as associated with cytomegalovirus. While some public TCRs were present in many individuals, most TCR sequences turned up only very rarely across donors. A later analysis lacked HLA typing for the validation cohort, so it scored co-occurrence in that cohort across all 110 or so repertoires. The classifier was reported to diagnose cytomegalovirus status with high specificity and sensitivity in both the original and validation cohorts. Subsequent analysis determined that TCRs grouped into clusters in the first cohort also showed a tendency toward co-occurrence across the 120 validation repertoires, and 85% to 95% of cluster scores exceeded 0. In vitro tests confirmed that a few of the cytomegalovirus-associated TCR beta chains recognize cytomegalovirus antigens.

Worth noting for this clone: It has no known antigen specificity. There are no base qualities to consult, and no much larger clone falls within one base.

The donors were included in the validation cohort of 120 subjects, a group kept apart from the 666-subject first cohort. Preparation of the library involved the immunoSEQ multiplex PCR assay. Regarding the original processing steps: A statistical classification framework was developed to diagnose cytomegalovirus status using the catalog of TCR beta chain sequences. What TCRdb holds here is the immuneACCESS table cut down to in-frame rearrangements. Part of the clones is not present; checked against another copy, under half of the missing clones reflect an unresolved V gene, and the others are unexplained. The V and J calls and clone size are taken from that table; D and trimming were inferred from the DNA. In all, the sample holds approximately 180,000 clones, and about 89% of those were seen once. The ten largest clonotypes hold roughly 3% of the sample. Trimming removed 8 bases from V and 0 bases from J, leaving 19 bases between the germline ends. The cysteine opens and the phenylalanine closes a CDR3 of 17 amino acids. CDR3 DNA is the only sequence kept; it has 51 bases, read in frame from the first base. For CDR1 and CDR2, the germline V gene lists MRHNA and SNTAGT.

Recombination linked TRBV6-4 to TRBJ1-4; too little of a D gene remains to name it. The sample was PBMCs. The sequence came from a man aged 18-30 years in good health and CMV-seropositive. The base sequence is TGTGCCAGCCCTGAACCACTTTTACCCGCAACTAATGAAAAACTGTTTTTT. It translates as CASPEPLLPATNEKLFF.